A selection of T cell receptor beta chains follows, all from one sample in a study of T cell responses to AZD1222 COVID-19 vaccine. Libraries were prepared by immunoSEQ multiplex PCR; TCRdb keeps only in-frame clonotypes and omits some of them. The sample lists about 150,000 clones, about nine tenths seen once, with 1.5% to 2% in the top ten. This specimen consisted of peripheral blood, obtained on day 0 of AZD1222 vaccination. These receptors were collected from an adult in good health. Both conserved end residues are trimmed from each CDR3. Fields, in order: J gene, V gene, CDR3 protein.

j_gene: TRBJ1-1; v_gene: TRBV7-3; CDR3aa: ASSTGPGDEAF
j_gene: TRBJ1-2; v_gene: TRBV18; CDR3aa: ASSSEGQAGARANYGYT
j_gene: TRBJ1-5; v_gene: TRBV30; CDR3aa: AWSVSDNQPQH
j_gene: TRBJ2-7; v_gene: TRBV27; CDR3aa: ASSPPGLRYEQY
j_gene: TRBJ1-2; v_gene: TRBV12-3/TRBV12-4; CDR3aa: ASSLAGRYGYT
j_gene: TRBJ2-2; v_gene: TRBV5-6; CDR3aa: ASSLWGLSTGPPGELF
j_gene: TRBJ1-6; v_gene: TRBV9; CDR3aa: ASSPDRVGNSPLH
j_gene: TRBJ1-1; v_gene: TRBV11-2; CDR3aa: ASSLVPSEFYTEAF
j_gene: TRBJ1-3; v_gene: TRBV28; CDR3aa: ASSSSTGYPGNTIY
j_gene: TRBJ1-1; v_gene: TRBV11-3; CDR3aa: ASSPGPLNTEAF
j_gene: TRBJ2-5; v_gene: TRBV10-2; CDR3aa: ASSEWRGGQETQY
j_gene: TRBJ1-4; v_gene: TRBV28; CDR3aa: ASRESGGLWEKLF
j_gene: TRBJ1-6; v_gene: TRBV2; CDR3aa: ASSDVGSSYNSPLH
j_gene: TRBJ2-6; v_gene: TRBV19; CDR3aa: ASSTSGANVLT
j_gene: TRBJ2-1; v_gene: TRBV5-8; CDR3aa: ASSSPSGGFGSYNEQF
j_gene: TRBJ1-1; v_gene: TRBV5-4; CDR3aa: ASSGGWNTEAF
j_gene: TRBJ2-7; v_gene: TRBV25-1; CDR3aa: ASSDFSSGRLEQY
j_gene: TRBJ1-4; v_gene: TRBV14; CDR3aa: ASSQRTGLLNEKLF
j_gene: TRBJ1-3; v_gene: TRBV30; CDR3aa: AWSVGSGNTIY
j_gene: TRBJ1-2; v_gene: TRBV30; CDR3aa: AWKSGQGAGEGYT
j_gene: TRBJ2-3; v_gene: TRBV27; CDR3aa: ASSWRLGGGADTQY
j_gene: TRBJ2-7; v_gene: TRBV2; CDR3aa: ASSVSYEQY
j_gene: TRBJ1-5; v_gene: TRBV7-6; CDR3aa: ASSLSRSQPQH
j_gene: TRBJ2-3; v_gene: TRBV6-4; CDR3aa: ASSGRGSSTDTQY
j_gene: TRBJ2-5; v_gene: TRBV11-1; CDR3aa: ASSLGAGAETQY
j_gene: TRBJ1-1; v_gene: TRBV20-1; CDR3aa: SAHPRGEAF
j_gene: TRBJ2-3; v_gene: TRBV5-4; CDR3aa: ASSLAGKSSTDTQY
j_gene: TRBJ2-3; v_gene: TRBV6-5; CDR3aa: ASSLRTIDTQY
j_gene: TRBJ2-7; v_gene: TRBV4-2; CDR3aa: ASSPSGVADPYEQY
j_gene: TRBJ1-3; v_gene: TRBV6-1; CDR3aa: ASSEARGVSGNTIY
j_gene: TRBJ2-1; v_gene: TRBV9; CDR3aa: ASSVDGLPGNEQF